Below, 19 T cell receptor beta chains from the same sample are listed, as sequenced in a study of blood T cells in healthy people across ages. A second about 7 to 12 cycle PCR used barcoded and J-beta primers. TCRdb passed the 5' RACE reads through MiXCR, listing each CDR3 protein once. The table shows about 930,000 distinct CDR3 sequences, with 25% to 35% occurring only once. These records were also assigned to another study, of T cells of mothers and their children.

Sequencing was done on a sample of blood. The receptors stem from a woman aged 35 to 49 in good health.

In this sample, this clonotype turned up once. This clone may be a read error of a much larger clone one base away. The chain uses TRBV7-7 and TRBJ2-4; D unclear. The CDR3 sequence is 16 residues long. Germline lookup yields CDR1 SSHAT and CDR2 FNYEAQ (reference sequence). The CDR3 nucleotides are TGTGCTAGCAGCCTCGAGTCCGGGTTAACCTACAATGAGCAGTACTTC. This encodes CASSLESGLTYNEQYF.

This clonotype turned up a few times. The junction and the germline gene differ at one end; a read error may be behind it. The gene calls are TRBV20-1 and TRBJ2-7, with TRBD1 matching 7 bases. Germline CDR1 reads DFQATT; CDR2 reads SNEGSKA (reference sequence). The CDR3 sequence is 15 residues long. CDR3 in DNA: TGCGGTGCTAGAGATCGGGGCAGGGGGTCCTACGAGCAGTACTTC. Protein sequence: CGARDRGRGSYEQYF.

This clonotype was counted between two and nine times. This chain links TRBV20-1 with TRBJ1-6, with D unclear. Germline CDR1 and CDR2: DFQATT and SNEGSKA (reference sequence). CDR3 length: 15 amino acids. The germline V and J ends were trimmed by 1 base and 1 base, with 8 bases remaining between them. DNA for the CDR3: TGCAGTGCTAGAGTGGAGGAATCCTATAATTCACCCCTCCACTTT. Translating it yields CSARVEESYNSPLHF.

The V gene is TRBV7-2, the J gene TRBJ2-1, with D possibly matching TRBD1 (7 bases). The CDR3 sequence is 15 residues long. V lost 2 bases and J 10 bases, leaving 18 bases between the germline ends. Germline CDR1 is SGHTA and CDR2 is FQGNSA. The CDR3 nucleotides read TGTGCCAGCAGCTTACGCAGGGGGGAGACCTACGAGCAGTTCTTC. Its protein product is CASSLRRGETYEQFF.

This clonotype was seen many times. The rearrangement joins TRBV11-2 to TRBJ2-1; D is undetermined. CDR1 SGHAT and CDR2 FQNNGV come from the germline V gene. CDR3 length: 15 amino acids. V dropped 1 base and J dropped 0 bases, with 7 bases sitting between them. The CDR3: CASSLVWSSYNEQFF. As DNA, the CDR3 is TGTGCCAGCAGCTTAGTCTGGAGCTCCTACAATGAGCAGTTCTTC.

The DNA of the CDR3 is TGTGCCAGCAGTTTTCAGGGGGCGGACTCCTACGAGCAGTACTTC. Translated: CASSFQGADSYEQYF. This sequence joins TRBV12-3 or TRBV12-4 and TRBJ2-7; 8 positions match TRBD1. The V segment lost 3 bases and the J segment 0 bases; nucleotides outside the gene matches: 4. This CDR3 has 15 amino acids.

The chain is built from TRBV20-1 and TRBJ1-2; D uncertain. Trimming pared 3 bases from V and 8 bases from J, leaving 13 bases between. The length of the CDR3 is 12 residues. Germline V gene sequence: CDR1 DFQATT, CDR2 SNEGSKA (reference sequence). Here the CDR3 reads CSASLGRQGYTF. For the CDR3, the DNA is TGCAGTGCTAGTCTCGGCAGGCAAGGCTACACCTTC.

As for this clonotype: A much bigger clone sits one base away, suggesting this may be a read error. The chain links TRBV7-2 to TRBJ2-5; TRBD1 matches 9 bases. Looked up from germline, CDR1 is SGHTA and CDR2 is FQGNSA. CDR3 size: 14 residues. Here the CDR3 reads CACSSDRGWETQYF. CDR3 DNA: TGTGCCTGCAGCTCGGACAGGGGTTGGGAGACCCAGTACTTC.

This clonotype has just a few counts. The chain combines TRBV7-9 with TRBJ1-6; no reliable D call. This CDR3 comprises 12 residues. Per germline, CDR1 SEHNR and CDR2 FQNEAQ (reference sequence). The ends were cut back, 6 bases at V and 9 bases at J, with 9 bases in the middle. The CDR3 here is CASRKGGSPLHF. In DNA, the CDR3 is TGTGCCAGCAGGAAGGGTGGTTCACCCCTCCACTTT.

This clonotype was seen only a few times. The chain joins TRBV9 to TRBJ2-3; no reliable D call. Between the trimmed V and J ends, which lost 1 base and 0 bases, there was a span of 9 bases. There are 15 residues in the CDR3. Germline V gene lookup returns CDR1 SGDLS and CDR2 YYNGEE. CDR3 loop: CASSVSPSSTDTQYF. CDR3 nucleotide sequence: TGTGCCAGCAGCGTATCTCCCTCTAGCACAGATACGCAGTATTTT.

CDR3: CASVGGRETQYF. The CDR3 region has the DNA TGTGCCAGCGTGGGGGGAAGAGAGACCCAGTACTTC. The chain employs TRBV11-2 and TRBJ2-7, with a possible D match to TRBD2 (6 bases). The DNA matches TRBJ2-5 better at its end, which makes the J call doubtful. Germline V gene lookup returns CDR1 SGHAT and CDR2 FQNNGV. CDR3 length: 12 residues.

In this sample, this clonotype turned up many times. The V and J genes are TRBV7-2 and TRBJ2-5, with 7 nucleotides matching TRBD1. The V segment lost 4 bases and the J segment 2 bases; nucleotides outside the gene matches: 10. Germline CDR1 SGHTA, CDR2 FQGNSA. The CDR3 loop spans 16 amino acids. The CDR3 DNA is TGTGCCAGCAGCTCCCGGTCCCCGGGACAGCAAGAGACCCAGTACTTC. Its translation: CASSSRSPGQQETQYF.

This clonotype was recorded many times. The chain links TRBV3-1 to TRBJ2-5; TRBD2 agrees at 9 bases. V was clipped by 2 bases and J by 2 bases; unmatched bases: 9. The germline V gene encodes CDR1 LGHDT and CDR2 YNNKEL (reference sequence). The CDR3 loop spans 17 amino acids. CDR3 DNA: TGTGCCAGCAGCCAACTGGGACTAGCCCTTAGTCAAGAGACCCAGTACTTC. It yields the protein CASSQLGLALSQETQYF.

On this clonotype: This clone may be a read error of a much larger clone one base away. The genes are TRBV9 and TRBJ2-1; D uncertain. V dropped 0 bases and J dropped 3 bases, with 4 bases sitting between them. This CDR3 has 13 residues. Germline values: CDR1 SGDLS, CDR2 YYNGEE. For the CDR3, the DNA is TGTGCCAGCAGCGTAGCCAGCTACAATGAGCAGTTCTTC. It codes for CASSVASYNEQFF.

The chain uses TRBV3-1 and TRBJ2-5, with TRBD2 as a possible D gene (6 bases). The germline V gene encodes CDR1 LGHDT and CDR2 YNNKEL (reference sequence). The CDR3 spans 14 residues. V dropped 2 bases and J dropped 11 bases, with 18 bases sitting between them. Here the CDR3 DNA reads TGTGCCAGCAGCCAAAGAGAGGAGGGCGGCCGGCAGTACTTC. It specifies CASSQREEGGRQYF.

This clonotype occurred a few times. The chain combines TRBV19 with TRBJ2-7; 8 positions agree with TRBD1. The CDR3 contains 13 residues. Germline V gene data show CDR1 as LNHDA and CDR2 as SQIVND (reference sequence). Trimming cost V 6 bases and J 6 bases; bases outside gene matches: 7. Written as DNA, the CDR3 is TGTGCCAGTAGCCCAGGGGGCGGATGCGAGCAGTACTTC. Translated, it gives CASSPGGGCEQYF.

The chain employs TRBV12-3 or TRBV12-4 and TRBJ2-1, with 12 bases matching TRBD2. The CDR3 extends over 15 amino acids. V trimming: 3 bases; J trimming: 6 bases; junction bases outside the gene matches: 3. As DNA, the CDR3 is TGTGCCAGCAGTTTCGGGACTAGCGGGTTCAATGAGCAGTTCTTC. It yields the protein CASSFGTSGFNEQFF.

The chain links TRBV6-1 to TRBJ2-7; 10 bases are a match to TRBD2. The CDR3 covers 15 residues. Germline V gene data show CDR1 as MNHNS and CDR2 as SASEGT. The V and J ends lost 5 bases and 2 bases, in that order; junction bases with no gene match: 6. CDR3 sequence reads: CASSLSGGPTYEQYF. The CDR3 bases are TGTGCCAGCAGTCTTAGCGGGGGGCCCACCTACGAGCAGTACTTC.

As for this clonotype: One end of the junction fails to match germline, which may point to a read error. V and J are TRBV18 and TRBJ2-5; D gene unclear. The CDR3 totals 13 residues. The germline V gene has CDR1 KGHSH and CDR2 LQKENI. The CDR3 region has the DNA TGTGCCAGCTCAATCCACAGCCAAGACACCCAGTACTTC. This translates into CASSIHSQDTQYF. Drawing the rest from reference TRBV18 and TRBJ2-5, the complete variable domain is NAGVMQNPRHLVRRRGQEARLRCSPMKGHSHVYWYRQLPEEGLKFMVYLQKENIIDESGMPKERFSAEFPKEGPSILRIQQVVRGDSAAYFCASSIHSQDTQYFGPGTRLLVL.